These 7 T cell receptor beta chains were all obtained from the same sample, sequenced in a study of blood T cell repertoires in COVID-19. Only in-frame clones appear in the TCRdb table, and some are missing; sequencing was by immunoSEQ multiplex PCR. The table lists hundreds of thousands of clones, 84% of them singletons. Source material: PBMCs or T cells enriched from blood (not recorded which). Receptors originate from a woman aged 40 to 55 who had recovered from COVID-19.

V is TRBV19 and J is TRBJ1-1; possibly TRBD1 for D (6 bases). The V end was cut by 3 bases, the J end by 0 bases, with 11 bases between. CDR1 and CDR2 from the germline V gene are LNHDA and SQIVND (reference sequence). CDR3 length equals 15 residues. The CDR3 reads CASSIEGQLNTEAFF. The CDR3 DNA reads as TGTGCCAGTAGTATCGAAGGACAGCTGAACACTGAAGCTTTCTTT.

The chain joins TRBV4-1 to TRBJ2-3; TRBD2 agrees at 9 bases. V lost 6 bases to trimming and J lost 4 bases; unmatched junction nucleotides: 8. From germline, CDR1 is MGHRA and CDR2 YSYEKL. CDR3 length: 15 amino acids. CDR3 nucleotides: TGCGCCAGCAGAGTTATAGCGGGAGTTCCAGATACGCAGTATTTT. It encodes CASRVIAGVPDTQYF.

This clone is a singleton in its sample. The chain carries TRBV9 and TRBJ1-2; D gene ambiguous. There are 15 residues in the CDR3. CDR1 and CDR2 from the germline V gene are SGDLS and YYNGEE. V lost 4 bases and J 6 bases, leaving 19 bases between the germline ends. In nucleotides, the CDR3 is TGTGCCAGCAGCCCGCTGCGCCCGGGAGATGATGGCTACACCTTC. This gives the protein CASSPLRPGDDGYTF.

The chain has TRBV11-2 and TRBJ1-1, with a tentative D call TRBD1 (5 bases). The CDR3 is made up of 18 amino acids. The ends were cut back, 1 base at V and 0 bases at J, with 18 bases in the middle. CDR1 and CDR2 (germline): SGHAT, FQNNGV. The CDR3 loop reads CASSLVTGLGIMNTEAFF. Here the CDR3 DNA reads TGTGCCAGCAGCTTAGTAACGGGACTGGGAATAATGAACACTGAAGCTTTCTTT.

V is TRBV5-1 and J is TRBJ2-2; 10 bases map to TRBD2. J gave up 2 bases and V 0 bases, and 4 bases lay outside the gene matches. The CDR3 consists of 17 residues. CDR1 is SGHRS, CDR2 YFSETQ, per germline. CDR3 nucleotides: TGCGCCAGCAGCTTGGGGATACTAGCGGGAAACACCGGGGAGCTGTTTTTT. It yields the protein CASSLGILAGNTGELFF. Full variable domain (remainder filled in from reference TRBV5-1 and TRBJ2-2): KAGVTQTPRYLIKTRGQQVTLSCSPISGHRSVSWYQQTPGQGLQFLFEYFSETQRNKGNFPGRFSGRQFSNSRSEMNVSTLELGDSALYLCASSLGILAGNTGELFFGEGSRLTVL.

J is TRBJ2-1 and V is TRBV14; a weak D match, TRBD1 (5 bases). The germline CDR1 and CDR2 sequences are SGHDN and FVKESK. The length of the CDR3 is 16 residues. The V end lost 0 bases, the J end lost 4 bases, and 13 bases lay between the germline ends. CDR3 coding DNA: TGTGCCAGCAGCCAAGATGTAGACAGAAAATACAATGAGCAGTTCTTC. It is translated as CASSQDVDRKYNEQFF. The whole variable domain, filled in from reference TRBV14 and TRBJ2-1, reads EAGVTQFPSHSVIEKGQTVTLRCDPISGHDNLYWYRRVMGKEIKFLLHFVKESKQDESGMPNNRFLAERTGGTYSTLKVQPAELEDSGVYFCASSQDVDRKYNEQFFGPGTRLTVL.

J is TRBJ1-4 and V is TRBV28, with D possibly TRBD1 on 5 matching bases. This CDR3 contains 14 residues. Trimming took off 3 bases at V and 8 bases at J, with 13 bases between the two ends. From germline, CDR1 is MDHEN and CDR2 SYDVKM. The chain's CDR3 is CASSLQGAREKLFF. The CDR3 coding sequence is TGTGCCAGCAGTTTGCAAGGGGCCAGGGAAAAACTGTTTTTT.